The 18 T cell receptor beta chains listed next were all sequenced from one sample in a study of blood T cell repertoires in COVID-19. TCRdb keeps only in-frame clones here, not all; method: immunoSEQ multiplex PCR. Counted here are more than 150,000 clones, more than 80% occurring once; the ten biggest clones make up roughly 12%. Sequenced sample: peripheral blood. The receptors here all came from a woman of 80 years or more with COVID-19, enrolled during active disease.

The rearrangement links TRBV6-5 to TRBJ1-5; D is possibly TRBD1 (5 bases). This CDR3 spans 15 amino acids. V dropped 5 bases and J dropped 2 bases, with 13 bases sitting between them. Germline V gives CDR1 MNHEY, CDR2 SVGAGI. CDR3 protein: CASSPWEGGNQPQHF. The CDR3 DNA is TGTGCCAGCAGTCCGTGGGAAGGGGGCAATCAGCCCCAGCATTTT.

The rearrangement uses TRBV7-9 and TRBJ2-5, with 11 bases aligning to TRBD1. The V gene end was trimmed by 5 bases and the J gene end by 4 bases; junction bases not matched to a gene: 6. Germline V gene lookup returns CDR1 SEHNR and CDR2 FQNEAQ (reference sequence). There are 15 residues in the CDR3. CDR3 DNA: TGTGCCAGCAGCCTGACCGGGACAGGGGGAGAGACCCAGTACTTC. Residues: CASSLTGTGGETQYF.

The chain joins TRBV10-3 to TRBJ1-5; TRBD1 matches 10 bases. Per the germline V gene, CDR1 is ENHRY and CDR2 is SYGVKD. J was trimmed by 7 bases and V by 1 base; bases with no gene match: 10. The CDR3 runs 17 residues. In DNA form, the CDR3 reads TGTGCCATCAGTGAGTTTACGGCCGGGACAGGGGAACAGCCCCAGCATTTT. Protein: CAISEFTAGTGEQPQHF.

The rearrangement uses TRBV2 and TRBJ2-5; a weak D match, TRBD2 (5 bases). The CDR3 is made up of 15 amino acids. Germline CDR1 reads SNHLY; CDR2 reads FYNNEI. V dropped 3 bases and J dropped 7 bases, with 18 bases sitting between them. The CDR3 reads CASSDASGPGATQYF. CDR3 nucleotide sequence: TGTGCCAGCAGTGATGCCAGCGGTCCAGGAGCGACCCAGTACTTC.

V and J are TRBV7-9 and TRBJ2-1; D might be TRBD2 (5 bases). The V and J ends lost 1 base and 4 bases respectively, with 8 bases between them. Germline CDR1 is SEHNR and CDR2 is FQNEAQ (reference sequence). CDR3 length: 14 residues. In DNA, the CDR3 is TGTGCCAGCAGCTTAGAGGACTCGTACAATGAGCAGTTCTTC. This codes for CASSLEDSYNEQFF.

The chain uses TRBV2 and TRBJ1-1, with TRBD1 matching 8 bases. Germline V gives CDR1 SNHLY, CDR2 FYNNEI. The CDR3 is 14 amino acids. The J segment lost 3 bases and the V segment lost 4 bases, leaving 4 bases of the junction unmatched. CDR3 residues: CASSGQGLDTEAFF. In DNA form, the CDR3 reads TGTGCCAGCAGTGGACAGGGGTTAGACACTGAAGCTTTCTTT.

This clone came up a few times. The chain joins TRBV2 to TRBJ2-3, with D maybe TRBD1 (6 bases). CDR1 is SNHLY, CDR2 FYNNEI, per germline. V lost 5 bases and J 4 bases, leaving 10 bases between the germline ends. CDR3 length equals 13 residues. CDR3 nucleotides: TGTGCCAGCAGTCGGGACAATCCAGATACGCAGTATTTT. Protein: CASSRDNPDTQYF.

About this clone: The sample holds other DNA sequences that translate to the same CDR3. This rearrangement joins TRBV6-5 to TRBJ2-2; unclear D gene. V gave up 4 bases and J gave up 4 bases, with 7 bases separating them. CDR1 is MNHEY, CDR2 SVGAGI, per germline. This CDR3 contains 13 residues. CDR3 sequence (DNA): TGTGCCAGCAGTTCGGGTTTCACCGGGGAGCTGTTTTTT. This encodes CASSSGFTGELFF.

This clone was seen once. The genes are TRBV15 and TRBJ2-2, with D possibly matching TRBD2 (6 bases). CDR1 and CDR2 from the germline V gene are LNHNV and YYDKDF (reference sequence). V lost 0 bases, J lost 1 base, and 9 bases lay in between. The CDR3 covers 16 residues. The CDR3 DNA reads TGTGCCACCAGCAGAGAAACCGGGGGGAACACCGGGGAGCTGTTTTTT. It translates to CATSRETGGNTGELFF.

The genes are TRBV7-3 and TRBJ2-7; D possibly corresponds to TRBD1 (5 bases). There are 13 residues in the CDR3. Trimming left V 1 base short and J 6 bases short, with 10 bases between. Germline CDR1 is SGHTA and CDR2 is FQGTGA. In nucleotides, the CDR3 is TGTGCCAGCAGCTTAAGAGCAGGGCCCGAGCAGTACTTC. As protein: CASSLRAGPEQYF.

This rearrangement joins TRBV5-6 to TRBJ2-7, with 11 nucleotides matching TRBD2. The CDR3 spans 14 residues. Germline assignment: CDR1 SGHDT and CDR2 YYEEEE. J was trimmed by 4 bases and V by 4 bases; bases with no gene match: 4. As DNA, the CDR3 is TGTGCCAGCAGCCCCGGACTAGCGGGTTACGAGCAGTACTTC. Protein sequence: CASSPGLAGYEQYF.

This rearrangement joins TRBV5-1 to TRBJ1-5; D remains ambiguous. Germline CDR1 is SGHRS and CDR2 is YFSETQ. Trimming left V 4 bases short and J 4 bases short, with 9 bases between. The CDR3 is made up of 13 amino acids. Here the CDR3 DNA reads TGCGCCAGCAGCCTGGGAGAGAATCAGCCCCAGCATTTT. As protein: CASSLGENQPQHF.

The chain recombines TRBV4-2 with TRBJ2-1, with TRBD2 matching 13 bases. CDR1 and CDR2 from the germline V gene are LGHNA and YNFKEQ. This CDR3 has 19 residues. V was clipped by 0 bases and J by 0 bases; unmatched bases: 5. The CDR3 DNA reads TGTGCCAGCAGCCAAGATACTAGCGGGGGGGTTTACTCCTACAATGAGCAGTTCTTC. It encodes CASSQDTSGGVYSYNEQFF.

This sequence joins TRBV5-6 and TRBJ1-2; D is unclear. CDR3 length: 14 amino acids. V gave up 6 bases and J gave up 3 bases, with 15 bases separating them. CDR1 SGHDT and CDR2 YYEEEE come from the germline V gene. The CDR3 protein is CASTPVGRDYGYTF. DNA for the CDR3: TGTGCCAGCACCCCGGTAGGGCGGGACTATGGCTACACCTTC.

The chain couples TRBV3-1 (or the pseudogene TRBV3-2) to TRBJ1-4; possibly TRBD1 for D (6 bases). The CDR3 extends over 14 amino acids. Germline CDR1 reads LGHDT; CDR2 reads YNNKEL (reference sequence). Trimming cost V 0 bases and J 6 bases, with 8 bases left between them. The CDR3 here is CASSQEGGHEKLFF. CDR3 DNA: TGTGCCAGCAGCCAAGAGGGGGGGCATGAAAAACTGTTTTTT.

The CDR3 sequence: CASSVSGAIEKLFF. DNA of the CDR3: TGTGCCAGCAGCGTATCAGGGGCCATTGAAAAACTGTTTTTT. The chain links TRBV6-5 to TRBJ1-4, with D possibly being TRBD1 (6 bases). Germline assignment: CDR1 MNHEY and CDR2 SVGAGI. Deletions cut 6 bases from V and 7 bases from J, with 15 bases between. This CDR3 is 14 amino acids long.

The gene calls are TRBV19 and TRBJ1-4, with unresolved D. From germline, CDR1 is LNHDA and CDR2 SQIVND (reference sequence). V gave up 3 bases and J gave up 3 bases, with 5 bases separating them. The CDR3 is made up of 13 amino acids. The CDR3 nucleotides read TGTGCCAGTAGTATGCCGGCTAATGAAAAACTGTTTTTT. This translates into CASSMPANEKLFF.

The chain employs TRBV7-9 and TRBJ2-3; 12 positions match TRBD2. Germline trimming cut 1 base from V and 7 bases from J; bases unmatched to any gene: 6. The CDR3 is 16 residues long. In germline, CDR1 is SEHNR, CDR2 FQNEAQ (reference sequence). The CDR3 DNA follows: TGTGCCAGCAGCTTAGTTCCAGGACTAGCGGGGAATACGCAGTATTTT. Amino acids: CASSLVPGLAGNTQYF.